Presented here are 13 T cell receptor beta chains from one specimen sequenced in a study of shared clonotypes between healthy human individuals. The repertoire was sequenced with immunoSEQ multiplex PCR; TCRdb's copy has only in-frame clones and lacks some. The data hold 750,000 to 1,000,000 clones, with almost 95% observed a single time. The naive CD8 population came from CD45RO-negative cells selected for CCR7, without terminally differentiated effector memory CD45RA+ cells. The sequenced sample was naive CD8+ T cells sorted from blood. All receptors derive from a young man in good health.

The CDR3 DNA reads as TGTGCCAGCAGCTCCCGGGACAGGGGAGACGAGCAGTACTTC. Protein sequence: CASSSRDRGDEQYF. V is TRBV13 and J is TRBJ2-7, with 10 bases lining up with TRBD1. The CDR3 is 14 amino acids. With 4 bases clipped from V and 5 bases from J, the junction kept 5 bases outside the gene matches. Germline assignment: CDR1 PRHDT and CDR2 FYEKMQ (reference sequence).

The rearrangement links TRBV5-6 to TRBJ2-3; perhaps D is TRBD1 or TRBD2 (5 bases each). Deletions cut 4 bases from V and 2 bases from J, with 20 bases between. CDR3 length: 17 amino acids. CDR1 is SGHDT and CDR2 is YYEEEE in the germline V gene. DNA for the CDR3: TGTGCCAGCAGCCTCAACGGGGCTTTCAGCCCCACAGATACGCAGTATTTT. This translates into CASSLNGAFSPTDTQYF.

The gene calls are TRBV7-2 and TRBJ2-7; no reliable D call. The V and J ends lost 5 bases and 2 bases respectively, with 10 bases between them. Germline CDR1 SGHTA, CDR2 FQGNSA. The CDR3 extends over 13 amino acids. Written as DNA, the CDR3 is TGTGCCAGCAGCCCCCATCCCCCCTACGAGCAGTACTTC. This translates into CASSPHPPYEQYF.

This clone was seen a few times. The CDR3 nucleotides are TGTGCCTGGAGTACCGGGGACAGCTCGAATGAAAAACTGTTTTTT. This translates into CAWSTGDSSNEKLFF. The chain is built from TRBV30 and TRBJ1-4; 7 nucleotides match TRBD1. The CDR3 consists of 15 residues. Per the germline V gene, CDR1 is GTSNPN and CDR2 is SVGIG (reference sequence). J was trimmed by 5 bases and V by 2 bases; bases with no gene match: 8.

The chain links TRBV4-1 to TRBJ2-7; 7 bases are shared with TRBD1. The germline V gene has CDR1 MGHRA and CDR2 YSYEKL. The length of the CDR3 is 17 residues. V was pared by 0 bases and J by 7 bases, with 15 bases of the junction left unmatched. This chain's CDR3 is CASSQDPTGTGTDEQYF. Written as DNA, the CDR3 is TGCGCCAGCAGCCAAGACCCTACGGGCACCGGGACAGATGAGCAGTACTTC.

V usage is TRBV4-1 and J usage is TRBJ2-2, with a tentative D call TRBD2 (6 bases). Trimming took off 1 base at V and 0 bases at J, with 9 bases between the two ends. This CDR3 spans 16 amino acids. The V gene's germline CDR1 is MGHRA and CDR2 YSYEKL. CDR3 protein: CASSQVPGANTGELFF. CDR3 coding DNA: TGCGCCAGCAGCCAAGTGCCGGGGGCGAACACCGGGGAGCTGTTTTTT.

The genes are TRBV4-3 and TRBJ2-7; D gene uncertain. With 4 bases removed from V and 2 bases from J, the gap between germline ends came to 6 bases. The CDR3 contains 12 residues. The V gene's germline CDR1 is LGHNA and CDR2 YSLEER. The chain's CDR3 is CASSRAAYEQYF. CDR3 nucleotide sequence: TGCGCCAGCAGCCGGGCTGCCTACGAGCAGTACTTC.

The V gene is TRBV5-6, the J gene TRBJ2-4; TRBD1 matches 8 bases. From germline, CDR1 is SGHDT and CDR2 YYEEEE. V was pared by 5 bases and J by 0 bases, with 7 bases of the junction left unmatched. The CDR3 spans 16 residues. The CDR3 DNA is TGTGCCAGCAGTACCGGGACAGGTTTAGCCAAAAACATTCAGTACTTC. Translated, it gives CASSTGTGLAKNIQYF.

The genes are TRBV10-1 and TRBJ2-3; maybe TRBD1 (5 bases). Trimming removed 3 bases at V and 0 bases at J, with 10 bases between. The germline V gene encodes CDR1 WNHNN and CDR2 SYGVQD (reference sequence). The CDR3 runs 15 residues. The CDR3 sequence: CASSDNRPSTDTQYF. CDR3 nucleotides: TGCGCCAGCAGTGACAACAGGCCTAGCACAGATACGCAGTATTTT.

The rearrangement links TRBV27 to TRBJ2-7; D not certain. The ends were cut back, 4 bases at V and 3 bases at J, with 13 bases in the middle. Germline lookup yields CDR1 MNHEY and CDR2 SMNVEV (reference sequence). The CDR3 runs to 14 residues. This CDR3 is CASSSRGFYYEQYF. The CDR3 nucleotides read TGTGCCAGCAGTTCGCGCGGATTCTACTACGAGCAGTACTTC.

CDR3 DNA sequence: TGTGCCAGAGACCCGGGACTGACCCACAATCAGCCCCAGCATTTT. Its translation: CARDPGLTHNQPQHF. V usage is TRBV6-6 and J usage is TRBJ1-5; tentatively, D is TRBD1 (5 bases). Germline V gives CDR1 MNHNY, CDR2 SVGAGI (reference sequence). The CDR3 sequence is 15 residues long. V was trimmed by 9 bases and J by 3 bases, leaving 18 bases between them.

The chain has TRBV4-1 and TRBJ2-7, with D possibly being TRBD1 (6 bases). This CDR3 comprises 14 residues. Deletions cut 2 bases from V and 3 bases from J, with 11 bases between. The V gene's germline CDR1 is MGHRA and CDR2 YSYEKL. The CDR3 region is CASSQTGTFYEQYF. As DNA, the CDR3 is TGCGCCAGCAGCCAAACCGGGACATTCTACGAGCAGTACTTC.

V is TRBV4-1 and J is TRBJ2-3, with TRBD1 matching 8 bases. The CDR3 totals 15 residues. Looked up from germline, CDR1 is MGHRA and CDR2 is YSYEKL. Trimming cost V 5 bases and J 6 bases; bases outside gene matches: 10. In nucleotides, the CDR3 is TGCGCCAGCAGCTCCGACAGGGGCCTCGGGGATACGCAGTATTTT. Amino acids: CASSSDRGLGDTQYF.